The clone carrying this T cell receptor (beta chain) came up many times. Its target is not known. One entry per CDR3 protein, called by TCRdb with MiXCR from the RACE reads. This table has about 400,000 distinct CDR3 sequences, about 6% appearing once. This specimen comes from a study of human T cells and chemical hapten exposure. As for the study in general: Per-sample TCR yield variability stemmed mainly from small pooled library volume differences. Whole-study findings and limits: Expanded TCRs created a significantly greater count of big CDR3 similarity clusters than controls did.

The time point: patch test 2, 6 weeks after DPC sensitization. Treatment reported: therapeutic diphenylcyclopropenone sensitization with weekly scalp DPC. V was trimmed by 2 bases and J by 5 bases, leaving 10 bases between them. CDR3 size: 14 residues. The sample was whole blood, taken in connection with sensitization to the hapten diphenylcyclopropenone (DPC). This clonotype was obtained from a young woman with alopecia areata. Some clones in this sample may be carry-over from other donors' samples. The chain is built from TRBV12-3 or TRBV12-4 and TRBJ1-5; D uncertain. The CDR3 DNA sequence: TGTGCCAGCAGTTTACTTAGGGTAGATCAGCCCCAGCATTTT. It codes for CASSLLRVDQPQHF.